This T cell receptor beta chain stems from a study of metastatic and nonmetastatic thyroid tumors. Looked up from germline, CDR1 is LNHNV and CDR2 is YYDKDF (reference sequence). The length of the CDR3 is 17 residues. Trimming took 4 bases from V and 7 from J, leaving 25 bases between them. Using MiXCR, TCRdb reanalyzed the PCR reads. The sample yields fewer than 35,000 clones, 14% to 15% seen once. Every patient underwent thyroid surgery untreated. The sequence derives from a male donor with papillary thyroid cancer or a benign thyroid nodule (not recorded which). Some clones in this sample may be carry-over from other donors' samples. This sequence joins TRBV15 and TRBJ1-2, with a tentative D call TRBD1 (6 bases). The sequenced sample consisted of blood. CDR3 amino acids: CATSKVRLLRGGGGYTF. The CDR3 bases are TGTGCCACCAGCAAAGTTCGCCTACTTAGGGGGGGTGGTGGCTACACCTTC. The variable domain in full, completed from reference TRBV15 and TRBJ1-2, reads DAMVIQNPRYQVTQFGKPVTLSCSQTLNHNVMYWYQQKSSQAPKLLFHYYDKDFNNEADTPDNFQSRRPNTSFCFLDIRSPGLGDTAMYLCATSKVRLLRGGGGYTFGSGTRLTVV.